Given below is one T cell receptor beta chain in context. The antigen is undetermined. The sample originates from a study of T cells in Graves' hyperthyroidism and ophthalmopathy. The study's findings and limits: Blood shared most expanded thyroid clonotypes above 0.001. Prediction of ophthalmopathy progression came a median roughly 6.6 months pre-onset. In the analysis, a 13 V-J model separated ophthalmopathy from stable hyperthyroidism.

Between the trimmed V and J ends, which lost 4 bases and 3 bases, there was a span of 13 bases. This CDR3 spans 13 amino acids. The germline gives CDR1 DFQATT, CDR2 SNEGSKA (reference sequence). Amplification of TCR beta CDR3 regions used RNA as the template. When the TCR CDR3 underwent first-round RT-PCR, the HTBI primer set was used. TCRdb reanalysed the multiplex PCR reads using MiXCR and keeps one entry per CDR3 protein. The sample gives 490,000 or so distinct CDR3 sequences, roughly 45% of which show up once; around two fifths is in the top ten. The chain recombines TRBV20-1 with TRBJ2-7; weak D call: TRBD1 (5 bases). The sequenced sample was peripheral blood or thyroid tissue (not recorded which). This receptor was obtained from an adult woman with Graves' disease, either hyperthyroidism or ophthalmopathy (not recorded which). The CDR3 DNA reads TGCAGTGCTAAGCCCAGGGCCTACTACGAGCAGTACTTC. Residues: CSAKPRAYYEQYF.